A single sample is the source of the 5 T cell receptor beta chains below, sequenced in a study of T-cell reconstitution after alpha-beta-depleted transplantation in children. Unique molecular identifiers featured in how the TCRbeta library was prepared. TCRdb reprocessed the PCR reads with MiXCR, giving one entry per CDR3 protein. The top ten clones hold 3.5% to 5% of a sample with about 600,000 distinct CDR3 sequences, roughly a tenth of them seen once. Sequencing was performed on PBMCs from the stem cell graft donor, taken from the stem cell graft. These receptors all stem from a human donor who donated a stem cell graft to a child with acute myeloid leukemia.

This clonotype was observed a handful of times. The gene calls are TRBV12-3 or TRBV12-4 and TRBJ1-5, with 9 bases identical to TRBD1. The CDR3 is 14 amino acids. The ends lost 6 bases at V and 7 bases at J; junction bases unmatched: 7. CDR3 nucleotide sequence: TGTGCCAGCAGCCGGGGGACAGGGATGCAGCCCCAGCATTTT. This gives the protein CASSRGTGMQPQHF.

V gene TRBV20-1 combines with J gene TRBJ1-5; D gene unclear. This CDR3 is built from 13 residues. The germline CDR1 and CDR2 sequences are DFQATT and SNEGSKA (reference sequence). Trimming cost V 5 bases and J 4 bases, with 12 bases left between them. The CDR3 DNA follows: TGCAGTGCTTCAGAAAATCCGAATCAGCCCCAGCATTTT. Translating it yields CSASENPNQPQHF.

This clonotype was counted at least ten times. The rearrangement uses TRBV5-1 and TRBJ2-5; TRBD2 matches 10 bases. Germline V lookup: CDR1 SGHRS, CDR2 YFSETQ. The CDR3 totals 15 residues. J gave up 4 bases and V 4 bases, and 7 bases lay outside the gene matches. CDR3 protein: CASSPSGRWGETQYF. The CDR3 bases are TGCGCCAGCAGCCCTAGCGGGAGATGGGGAGAGACCCAGTACTTC.

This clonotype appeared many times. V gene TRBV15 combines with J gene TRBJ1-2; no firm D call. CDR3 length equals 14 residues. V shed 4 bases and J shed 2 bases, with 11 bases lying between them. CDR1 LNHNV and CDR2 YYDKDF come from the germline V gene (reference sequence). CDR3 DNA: TGTGCCACCAGCACAGCTTCGGGGAACTATGGCTACACCTTC. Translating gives CATSTASGNYGYTF.

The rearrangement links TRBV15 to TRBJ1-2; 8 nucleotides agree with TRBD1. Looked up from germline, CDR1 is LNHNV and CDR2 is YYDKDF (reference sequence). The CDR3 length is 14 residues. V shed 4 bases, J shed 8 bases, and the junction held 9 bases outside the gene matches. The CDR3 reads CATSNRQGIRGYTF. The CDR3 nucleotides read TGTGCCACCAGCAACCGACAGGGGATAAGGGGCTACACCTTC. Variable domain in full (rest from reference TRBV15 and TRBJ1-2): DAMVIQNPRYQVTQFGKPVTLSCSQTLNHNVMYWYQQKSSQAPKLLFHYYDKDFNNEADTPDNFQSRRPNTSFCFLDIRSPGLGDTAMYLCATSNRQGIRGYTFGSGTRLTVV.